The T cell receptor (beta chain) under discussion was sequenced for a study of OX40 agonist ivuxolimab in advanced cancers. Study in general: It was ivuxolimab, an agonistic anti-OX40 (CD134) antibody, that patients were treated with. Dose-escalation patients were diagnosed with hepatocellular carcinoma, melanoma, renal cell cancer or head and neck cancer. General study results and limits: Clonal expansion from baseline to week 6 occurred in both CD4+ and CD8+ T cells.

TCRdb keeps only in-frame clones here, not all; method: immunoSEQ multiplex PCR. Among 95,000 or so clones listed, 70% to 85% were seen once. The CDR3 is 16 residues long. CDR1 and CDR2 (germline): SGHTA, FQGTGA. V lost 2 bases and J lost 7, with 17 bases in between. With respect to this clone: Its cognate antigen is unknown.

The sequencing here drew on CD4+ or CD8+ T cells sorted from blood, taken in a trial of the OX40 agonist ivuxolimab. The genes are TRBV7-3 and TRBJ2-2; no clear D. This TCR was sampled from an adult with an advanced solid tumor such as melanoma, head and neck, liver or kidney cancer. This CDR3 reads CASSLSEVGYGGELFF. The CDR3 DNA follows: TGTGCCAGCAGCTTATCTGAGGTCGGGTACGGCGGGGAGCTGTTTTTT.